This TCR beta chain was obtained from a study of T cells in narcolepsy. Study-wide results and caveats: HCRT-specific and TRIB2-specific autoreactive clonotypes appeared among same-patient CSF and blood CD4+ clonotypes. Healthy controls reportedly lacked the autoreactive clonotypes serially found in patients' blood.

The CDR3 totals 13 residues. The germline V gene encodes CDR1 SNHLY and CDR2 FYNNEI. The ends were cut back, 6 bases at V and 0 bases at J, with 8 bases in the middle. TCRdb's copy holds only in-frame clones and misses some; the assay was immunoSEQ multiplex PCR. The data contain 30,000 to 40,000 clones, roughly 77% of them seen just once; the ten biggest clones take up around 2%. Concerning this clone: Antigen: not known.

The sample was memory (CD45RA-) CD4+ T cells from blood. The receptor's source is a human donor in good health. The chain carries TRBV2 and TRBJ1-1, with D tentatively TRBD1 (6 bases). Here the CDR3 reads CASSQGMNTEAFF. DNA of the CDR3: TGTGCCAGCAGCCAGGGGATGAACACTGAAGCTTTCTTT.